These 4 T cell receptor beta chains came from one sample sequenced in a study of T cell responses to AZD1222 COVID-19 vaccine. Only in-frame clones appear in the TCRdb table, and some are missing; sequencing was by immunoSEQ multiplex PCR. The sample lists some 200,000 clones, roughly 92% seen once, with roughly a tenth in the top ten. The sample was peripheral blood, taken on day 0 of AZD1222 vaccination. These receptors were taken from an adult in good health.

The rearrangement uses TRBV2 and TRBJ2-7; 8 bases are a match to TRBD1. The CDR3 is made up of 15 amino acids. Germline V gene sequence: CDR1 SNHLY, CDR2 FYNNEI. V lost 4 bases, J lost 7 bases, and 12 bases stayed unmatched. CDR3 nucleotides: TGTGCCAGCAGTGTCGATAGGCAGGGGGCGAGGGAGCAGTACTTC. Its protein product is CASSVDRQGAREQYF.

The chain combines TRBV5-1 with TRBJ1-1; 7 bases fit TRBD1. CDR3 size: 15 residues. The junction had 6 bases not matched to a gene; V was cut back by 4 bases and J by 0 bases. Looked up from germline, CDR1 is SGHRS and CDR2 is YFSETQ. The CDR3 region is CASSKGDRMNTEAFF. The CDR3, as DNA: TGCGCCAGCAGCAAGGGGGACAGAATGAACACTGAAGCTTTCTTT. Complete variable domain (other parts from reference TRBV5-1 and TRBJ1-1): KAGVTQTPRYLIKTRGQQVTLSCSPISGHRSVSWYQQTPGQGLQFLFEYFSETQRNKGNFPGRFSGRQFSNSRSEMNVSTLELGDSALYLCASSKGDRMNTEAFFGQGTRLTVV.

The chain couples TRBV9 to TRBJ1-3, with 9 bases identical to TRBD1. The V and J ends lost 5 bases and 3 bases, in that order; junction bases with no gene match: 3. Germline V CDR1 and CDR2: SGDLS, YYNGEE. CDR3 length: 14 residues. In DNA, the CDR3 is TGTGCCAGCAGTTCGGGACAGGGTGGAAACACCATATATTTT. Its protein product is CASSSGQGGNTIYF.

This clone was recorded once. This chain connects TRBV6-5 to TRBJ2-7, with 8 bases lining up with TRBD1. Unmatched junction bases numbered 10, after V lost 10 bases and J lost 5 bases. CDR3 length equals 13 residues. CDR1 is MNHEY and CDR2 is SVGAGI in the germline V gene. Here the CDR3 reads CATTGTGGNEQYF. Written as DNA, the CDR3 is TGTGCCACCACCGGGACAGGAGGCAACGAGCAGTACTTC.